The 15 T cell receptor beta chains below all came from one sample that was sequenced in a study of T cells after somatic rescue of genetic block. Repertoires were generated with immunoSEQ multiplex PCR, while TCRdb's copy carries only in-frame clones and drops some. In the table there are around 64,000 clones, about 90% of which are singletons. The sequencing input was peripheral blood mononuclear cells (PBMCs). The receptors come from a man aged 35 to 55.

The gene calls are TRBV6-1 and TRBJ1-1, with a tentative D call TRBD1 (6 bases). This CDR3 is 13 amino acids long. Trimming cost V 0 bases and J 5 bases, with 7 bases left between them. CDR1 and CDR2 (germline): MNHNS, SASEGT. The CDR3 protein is CASSEAQGTEAFF. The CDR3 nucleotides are TGTGCCAGCAGTGAAGCACAGGGTACTGAAGCTTTCTTT.

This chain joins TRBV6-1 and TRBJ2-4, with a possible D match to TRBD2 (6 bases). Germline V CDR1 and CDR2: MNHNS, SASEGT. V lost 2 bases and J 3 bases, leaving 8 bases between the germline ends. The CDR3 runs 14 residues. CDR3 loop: CASSERLGKNIQYF. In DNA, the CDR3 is TGTGCCAGCAGTGAAAGACTAGGCAAAAACATTCAGTACTTC.

The CDR3 nucleotides read TGTGCCAGCAGCGAACAGCGCTACACAGATACGCAGTATTTT. As protein: CASSEQRYTDTQYF. J is TRBJ2-3 and V is TRBV7-8; D not certain. Trimming cost V 5 bases and J 2 bases, with 11 bases left between them. The CDR3 runs 14 residues. Germline CDR1 and CDR2: SGHVS and FQNEAQ. Filled out from reference TRBV7-8 and TRBJ2-3, the complete variable domain reads GAGVSQSPRYKVAKRGQDVALRCDPISGHVSLFWYQQALGQGPEFLTYFQNEAQLDKSGLPSDRFFAERPEGSVSTLKIQRTQQEDSAVYLCASSEQRYTDTQYFGPGTRLTVL.

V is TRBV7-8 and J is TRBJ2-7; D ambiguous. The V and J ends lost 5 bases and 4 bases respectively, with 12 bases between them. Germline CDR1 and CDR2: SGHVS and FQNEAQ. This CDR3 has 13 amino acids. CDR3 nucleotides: TGTGCCAGCAGCGCTGGGATCCAGTACGAGCAGTACTTC. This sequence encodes CASSAGIQYEQYF.

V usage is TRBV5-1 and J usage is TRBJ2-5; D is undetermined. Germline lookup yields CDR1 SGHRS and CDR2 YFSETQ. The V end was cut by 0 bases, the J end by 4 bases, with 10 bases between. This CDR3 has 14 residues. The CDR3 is CASSLVSGAETQYF. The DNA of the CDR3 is TGCGCCAGCAGCTTGGTTTCGGGCGCAGAGACCCAGTACTTC.

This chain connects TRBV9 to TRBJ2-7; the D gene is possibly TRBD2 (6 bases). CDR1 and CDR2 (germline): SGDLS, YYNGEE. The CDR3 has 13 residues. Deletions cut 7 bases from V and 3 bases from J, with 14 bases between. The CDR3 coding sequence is TGTGCCAGCTCGGCGGGGCGGGACTACGAGCAGTACTTC. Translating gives CASSAGRDYEQYF.

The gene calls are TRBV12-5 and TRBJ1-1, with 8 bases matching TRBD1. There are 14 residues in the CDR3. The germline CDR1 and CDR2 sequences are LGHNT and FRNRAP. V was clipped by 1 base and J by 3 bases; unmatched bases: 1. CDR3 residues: CASGLGQGHTEAFF. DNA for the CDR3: TGTGCTAGTGGTTTGGGACAGGGGCACACTGAAGCTTTCTTT. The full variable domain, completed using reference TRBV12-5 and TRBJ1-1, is DARVTQTPRHKVTEMGQEVTMRCQPILGHNTVFWYRQTMMQGLELLAYFRNRAPLDDSGMPKDRFSAEMPDATLATLKIQPSEPRDSAVYFCASGLGQGHTEAFFGQGTRLTVV.

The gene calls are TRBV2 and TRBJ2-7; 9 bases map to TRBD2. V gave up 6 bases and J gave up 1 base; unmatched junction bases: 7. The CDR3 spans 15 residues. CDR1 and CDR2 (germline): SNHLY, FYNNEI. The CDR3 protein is CASSQNSGSSYEQYF. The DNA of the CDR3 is TGTGCCAGCAGCCAAAATAGCGGGAGTTCCTACGAGCAGTACTTC.

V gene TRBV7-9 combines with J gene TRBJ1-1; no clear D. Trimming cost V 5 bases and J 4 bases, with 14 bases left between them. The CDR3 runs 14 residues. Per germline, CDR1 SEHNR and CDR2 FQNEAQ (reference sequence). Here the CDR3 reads CASSTIGSGTEAFF. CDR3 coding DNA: TGTGCCAGCAGCACCATAGGGAGCGGCACTGAAGCTTTCTTT.

The CDR3 loop reads CAINPSLGDEQFF. CDR3 nucleotides: TGTGCCATCAACCCTAGCTTGGGGGATGAGCAGTTCTTC. V usage is TRBV10-3 and J usage is TRBJ2-1; D is tentatively TRBD1 or TRBD2 (5 bases each). Germline assignment: CDR1 ENHRY and CDR2 SYGVKD. CDR3 size: 13 residues. V was cut by 7 bases and J by 8 bases, with 15 bases left in between.

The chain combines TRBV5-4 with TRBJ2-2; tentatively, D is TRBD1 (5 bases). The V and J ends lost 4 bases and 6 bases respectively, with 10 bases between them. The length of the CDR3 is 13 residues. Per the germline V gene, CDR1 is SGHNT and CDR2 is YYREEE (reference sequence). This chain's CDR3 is CASSVTAAGELFF. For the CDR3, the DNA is TGTGCCAGCAGCGTGACAGCCGCCGGGGAGCTGTTTTTT.

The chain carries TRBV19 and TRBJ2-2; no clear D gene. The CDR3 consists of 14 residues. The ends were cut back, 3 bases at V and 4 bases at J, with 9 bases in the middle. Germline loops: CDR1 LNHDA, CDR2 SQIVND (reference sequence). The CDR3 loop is CASSIWPRTGELFF. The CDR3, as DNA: TGTGCCAGTAGTATTTGGCCCCGCACCGGGGAGCTGTTTTTT.

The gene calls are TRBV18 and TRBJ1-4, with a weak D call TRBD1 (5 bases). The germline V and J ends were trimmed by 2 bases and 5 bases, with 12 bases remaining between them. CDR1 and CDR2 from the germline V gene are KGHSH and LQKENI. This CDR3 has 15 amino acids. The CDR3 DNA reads TGTGCCAGCTCACCAGCAGGGTGGGCGAATGAAAAACTGTTTTTT. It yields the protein CASSPAGWANEKLFF.

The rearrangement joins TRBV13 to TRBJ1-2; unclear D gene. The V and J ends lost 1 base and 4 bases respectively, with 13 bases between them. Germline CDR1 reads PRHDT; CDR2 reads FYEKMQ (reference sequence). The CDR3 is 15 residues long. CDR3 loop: CASSLAGKGGYGYTF. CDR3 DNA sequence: TGTGCCAGCAGCTTAGCCGGGAAAGGCGGCTATGGCTACACCTTC.

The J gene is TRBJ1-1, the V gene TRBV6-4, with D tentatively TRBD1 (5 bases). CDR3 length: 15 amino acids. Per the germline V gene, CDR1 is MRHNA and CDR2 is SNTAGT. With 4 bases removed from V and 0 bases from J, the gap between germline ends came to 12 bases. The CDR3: CASSATGSMNTEAFF. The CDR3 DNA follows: TGTGCCAGCAGTGCCACAGGATCAATGAACACTGAAGCTTTCTTT.